These 10 T cell receptor beta chains share one sample of origin, sequenced in a study of T cell repertoires in cytomegalovirus infection. Their specific antigens are unknown. TCRdb re-analysed the reads in MiXCR, keeping a single row per CDR3 protein. The sample carries about 920,000 distinct CDR3 sequences, around a third recorded once. This specimen consisted of cultured CD8+ T cells from PBMCs, obtained from culture after CMV antigen stimulation. The receptors shown here come from a human donor in good health (CMV status not recorded). Some clones in this sample may be carry-over from other donors' samples.

CDR3 coding DNA: TGCAGCGTTGACGGTTCAGGGGGAAGCTATGGCTACACCTTC. It translates to CSVDGSGGSYGYTF. The rearrangement joins TRBV29-1 to TRBJ1-2; TRBD1 matches 7 bases. Germline loops: CDR1 SQVTM, CDR2 ANQGSEA. Trimming took 3 bases from V and 4 from J; bases not matched to a gene: 8. The CDR3 is 14 residues long.

Ten or more counts support this clonotype. The chain couples TRBV27 to TRBJ2-1, with D maybe TRBD2 (7 bases). Germline lookup yields CDR1 MNHEY and CDR2 SMNVEV (reference sequence). CDR3 length: 15 amino acids. V was clipped by 2 bases and J by 1 base, with 9 bases between them. This CDR3 is CASSLRGGSYNEQFF. CDR3 sequence (DNA): TGTGCCAGCAGTTTAAGGGGGGGTTCCTACAATGAGCAGTTCTTC.

This clonotype was seen a handful of times. The chain carries TRBV6-1 and TRBJ2-2, with TRBD2 as a possible D gene (5 bases). CDR3 length: 14 amino acids. Trimming removed 8 bases at V and 3 bases at J, with 13 bases between. From germline, CDR1 is MNHNS and CDR2 SASEGT. CDR3 amino acids: CASGPLRDTGELFF. CDR3 in DNA: TGTGCCAGCGGCCCCCTGCGGGACACCGGGGAGCTGTTTTTT.

A remark on this clonotype: The junction departs from germline at one end; a sequencing error may be responsible. The V gene is TRBV11-2, the J gene TRBJ2-7, with D possibly being TRBD1 (5 bases). CDR1 is SGHAT, CDR2 FQNNGV, per germline. The CDR3 loop spans 15 amino acids. CDR3 in DNA: TGTGTCAGCAGCTTAGGGGCAGGGTGGCCTTACGAGCAGTACTTC. Translation: CVSSLGAGWPYEQYF.

This chain links TRBV20-1 with TRBJ2-7; TRBD2 might be the D (6 bases). The CDR3 covers 13 residues. With 5 bases removed from V and 2 bases from J, the gap between germline ends came to 13 bases. Germline-derived CDR1 and CDR2 are DFQATT and SNEGSKA (reference sequence). The CDR3: CSAQEGEAYEQYF. For the CDR3, the DNA is TGCAGTGCTCAAGAAGGGGAGGCCTACGAGCAGTACTTC.

The V gene is TRBV6-2 or TRBV6-3, the J gene TRBJ2-1; TRBD2 aligns across 12 bases. The V gene end was trimmed by 4 bases and the J gene end by 8 bases; junction bases not matched to a gene: 12. Germline V gene lookup returns CDR1 MNHEY and CDR2 SVGEGT. The CDR3 is made up of 17 amino acids. Here the CDR3 reads CASSSLTSGGPKDEQFF. In DNA, the CDR3 is TGTGCCAGCAGTTCCCTTACTAGCGGGGGGCCCAAGGATGAGCAGTTCTTC.

This clonotype occurred many times. The CDR3 here is CASSARDYYLSNEQFF. CDR3 nucleotide sequence: TGTGCCAGCAGCGCTCGGGACTACTATTTAAGCAATGAGCAGTTCTTC. V usage is TRBV9 and J usage is TRBJ2-1, with TRBD2 matching over 7 bases. Unmatched junction bases numbered 12, after V lost 3 bases and J lost 6 bases. CDR3 length equals 16 residues. CDR1 is SGDLS and CDR2 is YYNGEE in the germline V gene.

CDR3 in DNA: TGTGCCAGCGGTTTGGCGAGACAGGGGGTCCATGAGCAGTTCTTC. It encodes CASGLARQGVHEQFF. This chain joins TRBV6-4 and TRBJ2-1; 9 bases map to TRBD1. This CDR3 has 15 residues. Germline V lookup: CDR1 MRHNA, CDR2 SNTAGT. Trimming took 8 bases from V and 8 from J; bases not matched to a gene: 13.

The chain employs TRBV6-1 and TRBJ2-7; D might be TRBD1 (6 bases). V was clipped by 1 base and J by 4 bases, with 11 bases between them. This CDR3 is built from 14 residues. Looked up from germline, CDR1 is MNHNS and CDR2 is SASEGT. The CDR3 region is CASSEGGQLYEQYF. Written as DNA, the CDR3 is TGTGCCAGCAGTGAAGGAGGACAGTTGTACGAGCAGTACTTC.

This clonotype showed up just a few times. The gene calls are TRBV20-1 and TRBJ1-5; D call uncertain. The length of the CDR3 is 16 residues. Germline V gene lookup returns CDR1 DFQATT and CDR2 SNEGSKA (reference sequence). V lost 2 bases and J 3 bases, leaving 17 bases between the germline ends. The CDR3: CSARLSGEDFNQPQHF. The CDR3 coding sequence is TGCAGTGCTAGACTCTCCGGGGAGGACTTCAATCAGCCCCAGCATTTT.